The subject of this entry is one T cell receptor beta chain. Its antigen is undetermined. Within the sample, other DNA sequences also encode this same CDR3. The data were produced by immunoSEQ multiplex PCR, yet TCRdb's version contains in-frame clones alone and is incomplete. The sample has some 2.1 million clones, roughly 93% seen once. CD8 cells classed as naive were CD45RO-negative and positively selected for CCR7, excluding terminally differentiated effector memory CD45RA+ cells. This record belongs to a study of shared clonotypes between healthy human individuals. Overall study findings and caveats: Naive CD4 clonotype sharing across a handful of donors was about 5%.

The CDR3 has 15 residues. Germline V gene sequence: CDR1 MNHEY, CDR2 SMNVEV (reference sequence). V trimming: 4 bases; J trimming: 10 bases; junction bases outside the gene matches: 7. The sample consisted of naive CD8+ T cells from PBMCs. The V and J genes are TRBV27 and TRBJ2-1; TRBD2 matches 13 bases. The TCR was taken from a man between 18 and 29 years old in good health. Some clones in this sample may be carry-over from other donors' samples. The CDR3 region has the DNA TGTGCCAGCAGTTCAGGACTAGCGGGAGTGAACGAGCAGTTCTTC. The encoded protein is CASSSGLAGVNEQFF.